Sequencing of this T cell receptor beta chain was carried out in a study of shared clonotypes between healthy human individuals. This clone was counted once. Its target is unknown. Measured with immunoSEQ multiplex PCR; TCRdb has only the in-frame clones, and not every one. The sample shows 650,000 to 800,000 clones, approximately 72% of them seen only once. Trimming cost V 1 base and J 1 base; bases outside gene matches: 2. Per germline, CDR1 SGHVS and CDR2 FQNEAQ. This CDR3 is built from 16 residues. Points from the study as a whole: Around 5% of naive CD4 clonotypes were common to four donors. Researchers found naive subsets generally carried larger estimated richness than memory subsets.

Sequencing was carried out using memory CD4+ T cells sorted from blood. The subset denotes: CD45RA-negative fraction. V gene TRBV7-8 combines with J gene TRBJ2-3; 10 nucleotides align to TRBD1. The TCR comes from a woman between 25 and 40 years old in good health. CDR3 sequence reads: CASSLETGGRTDTQYF. CDR3 coding DNA: TGTGCCAGCAGCTTAGAGACAGGGGGCCGCACAGATACGCAGTATTTT.